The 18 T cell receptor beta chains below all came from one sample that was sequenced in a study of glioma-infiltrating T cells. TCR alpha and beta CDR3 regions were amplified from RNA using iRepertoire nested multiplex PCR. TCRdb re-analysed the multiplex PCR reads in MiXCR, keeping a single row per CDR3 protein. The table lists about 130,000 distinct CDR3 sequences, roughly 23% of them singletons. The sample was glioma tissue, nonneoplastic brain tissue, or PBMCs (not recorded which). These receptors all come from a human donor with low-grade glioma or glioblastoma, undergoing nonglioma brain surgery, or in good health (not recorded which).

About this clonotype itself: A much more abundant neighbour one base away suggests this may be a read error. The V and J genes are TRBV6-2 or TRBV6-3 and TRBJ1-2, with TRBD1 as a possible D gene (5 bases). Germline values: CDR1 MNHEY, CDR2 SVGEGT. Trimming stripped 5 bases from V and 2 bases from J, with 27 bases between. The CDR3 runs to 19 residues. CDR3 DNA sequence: TGTGCCAGCAGTAAAGCGCTGGGGGTTGTTATTCAAATGAACTATGGCTACACCTTC. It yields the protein CASSKALGVVIQMNYGYTF.

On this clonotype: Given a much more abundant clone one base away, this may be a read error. This CDR3 is CVSTVAGPNYGYTF. The CDR3 nucleotides read TGTGTCAGCACGGTGGCAGGGCCAAACTATGGCTACACCTTC. This chain links TRBV2 with TRBJ1-2; possibly TRBD1 for D (5 bases). The CDR3 spans 14 residues. Germline CDR1 is SNHLY and CDR2 is FYNNEI.

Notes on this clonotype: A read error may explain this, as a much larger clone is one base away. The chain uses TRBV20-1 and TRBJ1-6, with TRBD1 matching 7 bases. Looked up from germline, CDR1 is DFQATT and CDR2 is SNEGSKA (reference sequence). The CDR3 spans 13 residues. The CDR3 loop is CSASPGTESHLHF. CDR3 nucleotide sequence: TGCAGTGCTTCACCCGGGACAGAATCACACCTCCACTTT.

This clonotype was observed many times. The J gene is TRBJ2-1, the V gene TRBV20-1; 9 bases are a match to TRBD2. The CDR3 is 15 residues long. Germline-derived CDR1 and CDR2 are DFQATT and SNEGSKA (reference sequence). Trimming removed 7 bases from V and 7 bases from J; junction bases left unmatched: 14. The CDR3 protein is CSVLLAGSDGNEQFF. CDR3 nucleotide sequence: TGCAGTGTCCTCCTAGCGGGAAGTGACGGTAATGAGCAGTTCTTC.

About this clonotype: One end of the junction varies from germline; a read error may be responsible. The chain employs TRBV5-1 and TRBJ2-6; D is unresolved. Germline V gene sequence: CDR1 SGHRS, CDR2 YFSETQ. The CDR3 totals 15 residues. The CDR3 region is CASSSVNSGPNVLTF. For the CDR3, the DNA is TGCGCCAGCAGCTCGGTAAACTCTGGGCCCAACGTCCTGACTTTC.

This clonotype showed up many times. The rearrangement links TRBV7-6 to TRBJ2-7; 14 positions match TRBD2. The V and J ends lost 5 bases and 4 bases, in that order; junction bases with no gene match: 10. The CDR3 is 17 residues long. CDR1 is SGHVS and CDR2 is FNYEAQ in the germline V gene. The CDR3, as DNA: TGTGCCAGCAGCCATCTCCGGACTAGCGGGAGGTTGTACGAGCAGTACTTC. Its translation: CASSHLRTSGRLYEQYF.

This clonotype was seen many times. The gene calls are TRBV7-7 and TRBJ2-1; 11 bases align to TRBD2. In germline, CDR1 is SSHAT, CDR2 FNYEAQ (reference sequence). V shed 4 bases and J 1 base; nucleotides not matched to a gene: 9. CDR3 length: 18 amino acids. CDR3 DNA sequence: TGTGCCAGCAGCTCCCCTCCCCGACTAGCGGGATCCTACAATGAGCAGTTCTTC. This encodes CASSSPPRLAGSYNEQFF.

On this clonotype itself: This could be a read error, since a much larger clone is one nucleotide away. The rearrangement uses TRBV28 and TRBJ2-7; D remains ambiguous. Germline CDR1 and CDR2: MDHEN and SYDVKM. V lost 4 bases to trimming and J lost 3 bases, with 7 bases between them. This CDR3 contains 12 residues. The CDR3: CASSSSHYEQYF. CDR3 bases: TGTGCCAGCAGTTCATCCCACTACGAGCAGTACTTC.

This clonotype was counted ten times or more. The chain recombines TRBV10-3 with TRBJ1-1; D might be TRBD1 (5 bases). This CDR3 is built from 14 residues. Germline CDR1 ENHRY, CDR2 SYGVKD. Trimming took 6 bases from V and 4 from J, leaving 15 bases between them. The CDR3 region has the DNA TGTGCCATCAGACCCGGGACGGAGAGCACTGAAGCTTTCTTT. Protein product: CAIRPGTESTEAFF.

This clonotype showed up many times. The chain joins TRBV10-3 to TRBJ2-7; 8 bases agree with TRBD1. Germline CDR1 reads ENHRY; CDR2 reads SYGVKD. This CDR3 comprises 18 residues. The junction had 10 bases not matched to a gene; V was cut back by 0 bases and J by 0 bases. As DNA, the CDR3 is TGTGCCATCAGTGAGTCGGCACCGGGACAGGTAAACTCCTACGAGCAGTACTTC. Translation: CAISESAPGQVNSYEQYF.

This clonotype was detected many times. In DNA, the CDR3 is TGTGCCAGCAGACGGACTAGCGGGAGAGGCCCTTTCCAAGAGACCCAGTACTTC. Translated: CASRRTSGRGPFQETQYF. This chain connects TRBV6-1 to TRBJ2-5, with TRBD2 matching 13 bases. This CDR3 is 18 amino acids long. V lost 6 bases to trimming and J lost 1 base; unmatched junction nucleotides: 11. Germline loops: CDR1 MNHNS, CDR2 SASEGT.

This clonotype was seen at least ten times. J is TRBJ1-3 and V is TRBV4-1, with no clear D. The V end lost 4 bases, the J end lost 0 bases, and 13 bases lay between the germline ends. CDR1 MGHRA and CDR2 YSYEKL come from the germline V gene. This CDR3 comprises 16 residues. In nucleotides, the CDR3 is TGCGCCAGCAGCCGTTCCGACTTGAGCTCTGGAAACACCATATATTTT. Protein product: CASSRSDLSSGNTIYF.

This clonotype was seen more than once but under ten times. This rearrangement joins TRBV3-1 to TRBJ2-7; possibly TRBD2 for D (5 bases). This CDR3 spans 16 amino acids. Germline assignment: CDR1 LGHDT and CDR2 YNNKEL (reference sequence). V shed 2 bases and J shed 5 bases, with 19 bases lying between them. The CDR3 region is CASSQPTGLDGDEQYF. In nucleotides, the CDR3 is TGTGCCAGCAGCCAACCTACCGGACTCGACGGCGACGAGCAGTACTTC.

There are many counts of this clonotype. The CDR3 DNA reads as TGTGCCAGCAGTTACTCGAATACAGGGGGCCGATACGAGCAGTACTTC. This gives the protein CASSYSNTGGRYEQYF. The chain couples TRBV6-6 to TRBJ2-7, with 9 bases aligning to TRBD1. CDR3 size: 16 residues. Germline CDR1 is MNHNY and CDR2 is SVGAGI (reference sequence). V dropped 0 bases and J dropped 4; count of bases not matched to a gene: 7.

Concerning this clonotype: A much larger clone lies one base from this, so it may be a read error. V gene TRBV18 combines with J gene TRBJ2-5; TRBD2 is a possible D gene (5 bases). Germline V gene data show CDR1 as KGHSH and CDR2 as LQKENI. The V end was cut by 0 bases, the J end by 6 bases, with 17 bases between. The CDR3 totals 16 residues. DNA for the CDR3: TGTGCCAGCTCACCACCTGCGAATAATGTCGGGAAGACCCAGTACTTC. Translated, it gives CASSPPANNVGKTQYF.

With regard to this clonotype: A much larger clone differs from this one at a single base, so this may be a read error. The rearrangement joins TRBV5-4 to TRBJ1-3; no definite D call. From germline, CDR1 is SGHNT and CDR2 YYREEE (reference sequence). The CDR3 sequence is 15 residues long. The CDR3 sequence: CAGSQDPRSGNTIYF. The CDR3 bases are TGTGCCGGCAGCCAAGACCCACGCTCTGGAAACACCATATATTTT.

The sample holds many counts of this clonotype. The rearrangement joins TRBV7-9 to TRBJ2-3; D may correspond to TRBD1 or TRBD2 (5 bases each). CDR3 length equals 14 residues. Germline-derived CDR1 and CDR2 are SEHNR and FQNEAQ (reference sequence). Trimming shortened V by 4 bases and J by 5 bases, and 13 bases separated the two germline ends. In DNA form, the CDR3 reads TGTGCCAGCAGCTCCGGGACCGATGGAGATACGCAGTATTTT. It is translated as CASSSGTDGDTQYF.

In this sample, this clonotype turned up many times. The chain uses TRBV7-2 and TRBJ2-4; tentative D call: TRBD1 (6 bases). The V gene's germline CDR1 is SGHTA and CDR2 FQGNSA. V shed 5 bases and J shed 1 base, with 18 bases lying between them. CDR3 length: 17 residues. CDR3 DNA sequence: TGTGCCAGCAGCACATCGGACGAAAGGGGGGCCAAAAACATTCAGTACTTC. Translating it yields CASSTSDERGAKNIQYF.